This T cell receptor beta chain was documented in a study of blood T cell repertoires in COVID-19. Study details: There were acute and convalescent COVID-19 samples, and they came from the United States, Italy and Spain. Sources were T cells, B-cell-depleted T cells, or PBMCs; the material itself was cDNA or gDNA.

Details on this clone: Other nucleotide sequences in the sample specify the same CDR3.

Authors' data handling: Reference gene primers were amplified, and this amplification served to estimate nucleated cell counts. Sequencing used immunoSEQ multiplex PCR; TCRdb keeps in-frame clones, though not all of them. V, J and clone size were drawn from that table, and D and trimming were deduced from the DNA. Of more than 150,000 clones listed, approximately 80% were seen once; the top ten hold approximately 10%. Between the trimmed V and J ends, which lost 6 bases and 5 bases, there was a span of 11 bases. This CDR3 spans 11 amino acids. Germline-derived CDR1 and CDR2 are DFQATT and SNEGSKA (reference sequence).

This clonotype was obtained from a woman between 50 and 59 years old with acute or convalescent COVID-19. The rearrangement uses TRBV20-1 and TRBJ2-7; no firm D call. Material: peripheral blood. CDR3 amino acids: CSATSGHEQYF. The CDR3 DNA reads as TGCAGTGCCACTTCAGGCCACGAGCAGTACTTC.